The 14 T cell receptor beta chains given below trace back to one sample, sequenced in a study of Graves' ophthalmopathy and Graves' hyperthyroidism (dated by TCRdb to the late 2010s). TCRdb names Illumina HiSeq 2000 as the instrument used. TCR beta CDR3 regions were amplified from RNA transcripts for repertoire sequencing. A first-round RT-PCR used HTBI primers with the Qiagen OneStep RT-PCR kit, followed by a second-round multiplex PCR, size selection and purification. TCRdb ran its own pipeline on the public reads, namely fastp trimming at Q25 and MiXCR clone calling, and kept in-frame beta chains. Identical CDR3 protein sequences are pooled into one entry, listed with their most common genes and DNA. The sample records about 370,000 distinct CDR3 sequences, roughly 18% of which are singletons. Roughly 1.4% of the sample is held by the ten biggest clonotypes. Sequencing used peripheral blood. These receptors all stem from a woman aged 18-30 years with Graves' ophthalmopathy. Donor details come from another sample of the same person, matched by shared clones.

The sample holds many counts of this clonotype. The chain has TRBV6-2 or TRBV6-3 and TRBJ1-1, with 8 bases matching TRBD1. V was clipped by 0 bases and J by 0 bases; unmatched bases: 6. This CDR3 has 17 residues. Germline lookup yields CDR1 MNHEY and CDR2 SVGEGT. This chain's CDR3 is CASSYSRGRTLNTEAFF. CDR3 nucleotide sequence: TGTGCCAGCAGTTACTCCAGGGGGCGGACATTGAACACTGAAGCTTTCTTT.

As to this clonotype: Possible read error: a much larger clone is one base away. The chain is built from TRBV6-1 and TRBJ1-5; no clear D. The CDR3 consists of 14 residues. Germline V CDR1 and CDR2: MNHNS, SASEGT. The CDR3 sequence is CASRLRARNQSQHF. The DNA for the CDR3 is TGTGCCAGCAGGTTAAGAGCTCGCAATCAGTCCCAGCATTTT.

This clonotype has ten or more counts. V is TRBV6-1 and J is TRBJ2-5; a possible D gene is TRBD2 (6 bases). The CDR3 consists of 15 residues. Per the germline V gene, CDR1 is MNHNS and CDR2 is SASEGT. V gave up 5 bases and J gave up 9 bases, with 22 bases separating them. CDR3 DNA: TGTGCCAGCAGTCTGATCCGGGACTCCCCCAGGGCCCAGTACTTC. This codes for CASSLIRDSPRAQYF.

This clonotype was seen ten or more times. This chain uses TRBV7-2 with TRBJ2-5; 10 bases line up with TRBD1. The CDR3 extends over 14 amino acids. Germline V gives CDR1 SGHTA, CDR2 FQGNSA. V lost 4 bases to trimming and J lost 3 bases; unmatched junction nucleotides: 2. CDR3 sequence reads: CASSSGTGEETQYF. In nucleotides, the CDR3 is TGTGCCAGCAGCTCGGGGACAGGGGAAGAGACCCAGTACTTC.

This clonotype has ten or more counts. The CDR3 DNA reads as TGTGCCAGCAGCCAAGGTTTTGACTACGAGCAGTACTTC. Amino acid sequence: CASSQGFDYEQYF. This sequence joins TRBV12-3 or TRBV12-4 and TRBJ2-7; D is uncertain. V was pared by 6 bases and J by 3 bases, with 12 bases between. The CDR3 runs to 13 residues.

This clonotype was seen ten or more times. V is TRBV5-5 and J is TRBJ1-5, with TRBD1 matching 7 bases. Per germline, CDR1 SGHKS and CDR2 YYEKEE (reference sequence). V gave up 6 bases and J gave up 2 bases; unmatched junction bases: 2. The CDR3 extends over 13 amino acids. CDR3 DNA sequence: TGTGCCAGCACCGGGACAGGCAATCAGCCCCAGCATTTT. The encoded protein is CASTGTGNQPQHF. Variable domain in full (rest from reference TRBV5-5 and TRBJ1-5): DAGVTQSPTHLIKTRGQQVTLRCSPISGHKSVSWYQQVLGQGPQFIFQYYEKEERGRGNFPDRFSARQFPNYSSELNVNALLLGDSALYLCASTGTGNQPQHFGDGTRLSIL.

The sample holds many counts of this clonotype. This chain uses TRBV7-2 with TRBJ2-7; D uncertain. With 5 bases removed from V and 5 bases from J, the gap between germline ends came to 13 bases. Germline V gives CDR1 SGHTA, CDR2 FQGNSA. This CDR3 spans 13 amino acids. The CDR3 DNA reads as TGTGCCAGCAGCCCACGAATGGCCCACGAGCAGTACTTC. It specifies CASSPRMAHEQYF.

This clonotype was detected many times. The chain has TRBV29-1 and TRBJ2-4; 9 bases line up with TRBD1. Germline V gives CDR1 SQVTM, CDR2 ANQGSEA. Trimming at V came to 7 bases and at J to 9 bases, leaving 7 bases not matched to a gene. The CDR3 spans 12 residues. CDR3 nucleotide sequence: TGCAGCGGGGGCGGACAGGGGAGCATTCAGTACTTC. Translated, it gives CSGGGQGSIQYF.

This clonotype was recorded at least ten times. The CDR3 sequence: CASSHRADGANEQYF. CDR3 coding DNA: TGCGCCAGCAGCCACCGAGCCGACGGTGCTAACGAGCAGTACTTC. The rearrangement links TRBV4-1 to TRBJ2-7; D not resolved. Germline lookup yields CDR1 MGHRA and CDR2 YSYEKL. The CDR3 has 15 amino acids. V lost 3 bases and J 5 bases, leaving 17 bases between the germline ends.

This clonotype occurred many times. The chain carries TRBV6-4 and TRBJ1-1; 8 bases align to TRBD1. Losses at the gene ends were 8 bases for V and 8 bases for J; bases not matched to a gene: 13. Germline V gives CDR1 MRHNA, CDR2 SNTAGT. The CDR3 extends over 14 amino acids. The CDR3 here is CASQDRAGASEAFF. For the CDR3, the DNA is TGTGCCAGCCAGGACAGGGCGGGCGCCAGCGAAGCTTTCTTT.

This clonotype was observed at least ten times. This chain uses TRBV15 with TRBJ2-7; TRBD2 matches 9 bases. The CDR3 is 16 residues long. Germline lookup yields CDR1 LNHNV and CDR2 YYDKDF (reference sequence). Unmatched junction bases numbered 10, after V lost 0 bases and J lost 7 bases. In DNA form, the CDR3 reads TGTGCCACCAGCAGAGATCTGAGTAGCGGGAGTCGTGAGCAGTACTTC. Its translation: CATSRDLSSGSREQYF.

The chain carries TRBV28 and TRBJ2-7; a weak D match, TRBD2 (6 bases). CDR1 MDHEN and CDR2 SYDVKM come from the germline V gene. The CDR3 has 14 amino acids. V lost 5 bases and J 7 bases, leaving 18 bases between the germline ends. The CDR3 spells CASSRIAIAGEQYF. DNA for the CDR3: TGTGCCAGCAGTCGAATAGCAATCGCGGGGGAGCAGTACTTC. The full variable domain, completed using reference TRBV28 and TRBJ2-7, is DVKVTQSSRYLVKRTGEKVFLECVQDMDHENMFWYRQDPGLGLRLIYFSYDVKMKEKGDIPEGYSVSREKKERFSLILESASTNQTSMYLCASSRIAIAGEQYFGPGTRLTVT.

This clonotype was detected ten times or more. The J gene is TRBJ1-2, the V gene TRBV12-3 or TRBV12-4; TRBD1 matches at 10 bases. V lost 3 bases, J lost 6 bases, and 4 bases stayed unmatched. CDR3 length: 14 amino acids. The DNA for the CDR3 is TGTGCCAGCAGTTTGACAGGGGGCTTCGATGGCTACACCTTC. It codes for CASSLTGGFDGYTF.

The CDR3 sequence is CSARSGTVPEQYF. CDR3 DNA sequence: TGCAGTGCTAGATCCGGGACAGTTCCCGAGCAGTACTTC. The chain uses TRBV20-1 and TRBJ2-7, with TRBD1 identical over 7 bases. This CDR3 has 13 amino acids. The V gene's germline CDR1 is DFQATT and CDR2 SNEGSKA (reference sequence). V was pared by 2 bases and J by 6 bases, with 7 bases of the junction left unmatched.